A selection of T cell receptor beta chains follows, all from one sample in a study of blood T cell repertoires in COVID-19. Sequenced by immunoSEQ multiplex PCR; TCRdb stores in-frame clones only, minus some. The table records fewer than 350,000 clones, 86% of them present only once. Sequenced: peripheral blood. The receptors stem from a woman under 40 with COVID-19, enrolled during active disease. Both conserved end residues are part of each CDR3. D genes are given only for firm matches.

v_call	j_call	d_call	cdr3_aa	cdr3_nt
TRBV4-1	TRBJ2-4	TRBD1	CASSQPGTGYIQYF	TGCGCCAGCAGCCAACCCGGGACAGGGTACATTCAGTACTTC
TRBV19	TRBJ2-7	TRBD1	CASSIGTGGHYEQYF	TGTGCCAGTAGTATAGGAACAGGGGGCCACTACGAGCAGTACTTC
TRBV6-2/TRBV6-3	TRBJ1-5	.	CASSPPGGARDNQPQHF	TGTGCCAGCAGCCCCCCGGGGGGGGCTCGAGACAATCAGCCCCAGCATTTT
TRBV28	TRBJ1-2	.	CASSSSGIYYGYTF	TGTGCCAGCAGTTCCTCAGGGATCTACTATGGCTACACCTTC
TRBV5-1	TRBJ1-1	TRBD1	CASSLAGTGYPEAFF	TGCGCCAGCAGCTTAGCCGGGACAGGGTACCCTGAAGCTTTCTTT
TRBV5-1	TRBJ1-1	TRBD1	CASSSYRGLLQNTEAFF	TGCGCCAGCAGCAGCTACAGGGGACTCCTCCAGAACACTGAAGCTTTCTTT
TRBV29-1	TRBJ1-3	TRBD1	CSVARGSGNTIYF	TGCAGCGTTGCCAGGGGGTCTGGAAACACCATATATTTT
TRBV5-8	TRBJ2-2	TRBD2	CASSLLRGGALNTGELFF	TGTGCCAGCAGCTTGCTCCGCGGGGGGGCGCTGAACACCGGGGAGCTGTTTTTT
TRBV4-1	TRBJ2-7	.	CASSQRQATSYEQYF	TGCGCCAGCAGCCAACGACAGGCCACCTCCTACGAGCAGTACTTC
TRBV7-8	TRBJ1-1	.	CASSTDSHPEAFF	TGTGCCAGCAGCACGGACAGCCATCCTGAAGCTTTCTTT
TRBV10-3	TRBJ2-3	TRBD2	CAISEALAGADTQYF	TGTGCCATCAGTGAGGCCCTAGCGGGGGCAGATACGCAGTATTTT
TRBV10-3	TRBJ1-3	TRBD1	CAISPHQDRAISGNTIYF	TGTGCCATCAGTCCCCACCAGGACAGGGCAATCTCTGGAAACACCATATATTTT
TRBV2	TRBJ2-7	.	CASSHYEQYF	TGTGCCAGCAGCCATTACGAGCAGTACTTC
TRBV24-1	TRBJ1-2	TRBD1	CATSDPGTGVRGYTF	TGTGCCACCAGTGACCCCGGGACAGGGGTGCGTGGCTACACCTTC
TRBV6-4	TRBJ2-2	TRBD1	CASSVGQSTGELFF	TGTGCCAGCAGTGTGGGACAGAGCACCGGGGAGCTGTTTTTT
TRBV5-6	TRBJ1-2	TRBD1	CASRATGGGYTF	TGTGCCAGCAGAGCGACAGGGGGCGGCTACACCTTC
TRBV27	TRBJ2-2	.	CASSLSLTGELFF	TGTGCCAGCAGTTTGAGTCTGACCGGGGAGCTGTTTTTT
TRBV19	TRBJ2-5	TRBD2	CASSPTSSGETQYF	TGTGCCAGTAGCCCGACTAGCTCGGGAGAGACCCAGTACTTC
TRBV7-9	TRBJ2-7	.	CASSFNGGRSYEQYF	TGTGCCAGCAGCTTTAACGGGGGACGCTCCTACGAGCAGTACTTC
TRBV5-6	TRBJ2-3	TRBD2	CASSPGGFMDTQYF	TGTGCCAGCAGCCCGGGGGGTTTTATGGATACGCAGTATTTT
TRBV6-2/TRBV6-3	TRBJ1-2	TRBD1	CASSYSISGGKDGYTF	TGTGCCAGCAGTTACTCGATCTCAGGGGGCAAAGATGGCTACACCTTC
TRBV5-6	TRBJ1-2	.	CASSLLSLFDYGYTF	TGTGCCAGCAGCTTGCTGTCCCTATTCGACTATGGCTACACCTTC
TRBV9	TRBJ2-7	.	CASSVDFNEQYF	TGTGCCAGCAGCGTAGATTTCAACGAGCAGTACTTC
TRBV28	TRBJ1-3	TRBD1	CAILEGASGNTIYF	TGTGCCATCCTCGAGGGGGCTTCGGGAAACACCATATATTTT
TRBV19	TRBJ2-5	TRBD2	CAVRGTSGGKETQYF	TGTGCCGTTAGGGGGACTAGCGGGGGGAAAGAGACCCAGTACTTC
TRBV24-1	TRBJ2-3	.	CATKPIGNTQYF	TGTGCCACAAAACCGATCGGTAATACGCAGTATTTT
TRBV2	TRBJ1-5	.	CASGREWRDQPQHF	TGTGCCAGCGGACGGGAGTGGAGGGATCAGCCCCAGCATTTT
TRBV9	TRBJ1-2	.	CASSPHGGLVYGYTF	TGTGCCAGCAGCCCCCACGGGGGGCTTGTCTATGGCTACACCTTC
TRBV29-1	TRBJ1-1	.	CSVEGRVNTEAFF	TGCAGCGTTGAGGGCAGGGTGAACACTGAAGCTTTCTTT
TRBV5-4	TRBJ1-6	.	CASTTTSGGLRNSPLHF	TGTGCCAGCACCACCACGTCGGGGGGCTTGAGAAATTCACCCCTCCACTTT
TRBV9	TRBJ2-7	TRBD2	CASSAMGGGPYEQYF	TGTGCCAGCAGCGCAATGGGCGGGGGACCGTACGAGCAGTACTTC
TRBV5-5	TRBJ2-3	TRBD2	CASSFGVRGGADTQYF	TGTGCCAGCAGCTTCGGGGTGCGGGGGGGAGCAGATACGCAGTATTTT
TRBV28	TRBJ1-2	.	CASNWRGRSYGYTF	TGTGCCAGCAATTGGCGGGGTCGGAGCTATGGCTACACCTTC
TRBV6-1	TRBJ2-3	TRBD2	CASSERTSGIDTQYF	TGTGCCAGCAGTGAACGCACTAGCGGGATAGATACGCAGTATTTT
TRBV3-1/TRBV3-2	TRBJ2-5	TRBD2	CASSLGLVEETQYF	TGTGCCAGCAGCCTGGGACTAGTGGAGGAGACCCAGTACTTC
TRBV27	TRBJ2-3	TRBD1	CASTGLLQGAIDTQYF	TGTGCCAGCACCGGCCTACTTCAGGGGGCGATAGATACGCAGTATTTT
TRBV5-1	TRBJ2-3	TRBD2	CASSLGPTSGGAKDTQYF	TGCGCCAGCAGCTTGGGGCCTACTAGCGGGGGGGCGAAAGATACGCAGTATTTT
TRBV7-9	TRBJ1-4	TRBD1	CASSLTGQGPTNEKLFF	TGTGCCAGCAGCTTAACCGGACAGGGGCCCACTAATGAAAAACTGTTTTTT
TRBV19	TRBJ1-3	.	CASSESPCGNTIYF	TGTGCCAGTTCTGAGTCCCCATGCGGAAACACCATATATTTT
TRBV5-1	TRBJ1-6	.	CASSLDGASPLHF	TGCGCCAGCAGCTTGGATGGGGCTTCACCCCTCCACTTT